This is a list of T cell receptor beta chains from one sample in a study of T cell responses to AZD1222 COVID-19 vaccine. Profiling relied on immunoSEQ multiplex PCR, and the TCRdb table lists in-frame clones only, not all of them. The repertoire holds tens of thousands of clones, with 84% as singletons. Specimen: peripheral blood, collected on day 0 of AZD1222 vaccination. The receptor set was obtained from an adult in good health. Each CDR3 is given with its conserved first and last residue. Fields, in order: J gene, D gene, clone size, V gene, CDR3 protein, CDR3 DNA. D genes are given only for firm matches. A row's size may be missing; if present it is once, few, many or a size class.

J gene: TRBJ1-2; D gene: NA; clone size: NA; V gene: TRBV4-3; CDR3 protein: CASSQDPYGYTF; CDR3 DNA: TGCGCCAGCAGCCAAGATCCCTATGGCTACACCTTC
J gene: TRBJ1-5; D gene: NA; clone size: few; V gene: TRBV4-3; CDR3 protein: CASSQEEGLDQPQHF; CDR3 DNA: TGCGCCAGCAGCCAAGAGGAAGGGCTGGATCAGCCCCAGCATTTT
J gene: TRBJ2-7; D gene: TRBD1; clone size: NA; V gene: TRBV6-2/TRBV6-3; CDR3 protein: CASSPGTDPYEQYF; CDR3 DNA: TGTGCCAGCAGCCCCGGGACAGATCCCTACGAGCAGTACTTC
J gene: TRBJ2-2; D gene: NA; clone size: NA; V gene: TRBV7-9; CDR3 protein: CASSSPGHKTGELFF; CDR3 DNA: TGTGCCAGCAGCTCGCCGGGACACAAGACCGGGGAGCTGTTTTTT
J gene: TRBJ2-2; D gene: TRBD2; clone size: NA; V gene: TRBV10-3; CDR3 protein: CAIKKGLAVNTGELFF; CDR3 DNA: TGTGCCATCAAGAAGGGGCTAGCGGTGAACACCGGGGAGCTGTTTTTT
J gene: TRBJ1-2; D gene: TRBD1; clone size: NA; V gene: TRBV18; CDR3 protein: CASSPGTGSRVGYTF; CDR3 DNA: TGTGCCAGCTCACCAGGGACAGGCTCCCGTGTTGGCTACACCTTC
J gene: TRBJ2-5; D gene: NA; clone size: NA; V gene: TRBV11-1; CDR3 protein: CASSPDSLLGTQYF; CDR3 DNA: TGTGCCAGCAGCCCGGACAGTCTGTTGGGGACCCAGTACTTC
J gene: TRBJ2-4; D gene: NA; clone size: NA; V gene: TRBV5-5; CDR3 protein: CASSLGLANIQYF; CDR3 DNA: TGTGCCAGCAGCTTGGGGCTAGCGAACATTCAGTACTTC
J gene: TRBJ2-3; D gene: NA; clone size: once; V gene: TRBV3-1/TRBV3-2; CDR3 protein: CASSQVVYKGRGSTDTQYF; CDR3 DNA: TGTGCCAGCAGCCAAGTGGTTTATAAGGGAAGGGGTAGCACAGATACGCAGTATTTT
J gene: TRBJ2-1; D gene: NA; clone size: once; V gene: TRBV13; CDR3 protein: CASSIGTAYNEQFF; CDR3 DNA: TGTGCCAGCAGCATCGGGACTGCCTACAATGAGCAGTTCTTC
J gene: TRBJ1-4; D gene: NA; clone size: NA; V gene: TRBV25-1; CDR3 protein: CASRTGGNEKLFF; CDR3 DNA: TGTGCCAGCAGAACGGGAGGGAATGAAAAACTGTTTTTT
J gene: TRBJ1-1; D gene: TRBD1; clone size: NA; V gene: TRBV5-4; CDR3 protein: CASSPRQGVSTEAFF; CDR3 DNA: TGTGCCAGCAGCCCGAGACAGGGGGTTAGCACTGAAGCTTTCTTT
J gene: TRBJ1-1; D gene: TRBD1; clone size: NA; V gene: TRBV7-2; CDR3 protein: CASSLARTGLNTEAFF; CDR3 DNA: TGTGCCAGCAGCTTAGCCAGGACAGGCCTGAACACTGAAGCTTTCTTT
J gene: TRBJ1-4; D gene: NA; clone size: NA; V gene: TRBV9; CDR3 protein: CASNQGLFGEKLFF; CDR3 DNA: TGTGCCAGCAACCAAGGTCTGTTTGGTGAAAAACTGTTTTTT
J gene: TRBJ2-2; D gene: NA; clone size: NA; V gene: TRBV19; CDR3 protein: CASSIRDWDTGELFF; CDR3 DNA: TGTGCCAGTAGTATCCGGGACTGGGACACCGGGGAGCTGTTTTTT
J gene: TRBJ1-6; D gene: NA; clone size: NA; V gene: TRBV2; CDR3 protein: CASSEGNNSPLHF; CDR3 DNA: TGTGCCAGCAGTGAGGGAAATAATTCACCCCTCCACTTT
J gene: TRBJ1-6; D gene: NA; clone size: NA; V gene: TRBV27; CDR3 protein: CASSLSGGRNSPLHF; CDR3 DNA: TGTGCCAGCAGTTTATCAGGGGGTCGTAATTCACCCCTCCACTTT
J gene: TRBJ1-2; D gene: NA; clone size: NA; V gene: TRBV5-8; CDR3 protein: CASSLYGYTF; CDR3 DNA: TGTGCCAGCAGCTTGTATGGCTACACCTTC
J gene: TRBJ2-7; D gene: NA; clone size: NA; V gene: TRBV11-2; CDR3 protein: CASSLATGSYYEQYF; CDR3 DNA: TGTGCCAGCAGCTTAGCAACAGGGTCTTACTACGAGCAGTACTTC
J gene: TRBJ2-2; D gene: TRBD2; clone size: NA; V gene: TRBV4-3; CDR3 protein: CASSQGLAGSVTGELFF; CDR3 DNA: TGCGCCAGCAGCCAGGGACTAGCGGGAAGTGTCACCGGGGAGCTGTTTTTT
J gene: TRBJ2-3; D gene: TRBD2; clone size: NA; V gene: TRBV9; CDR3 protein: CASSVGWGRGTDTQYF; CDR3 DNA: TGTGCCAGCAGCGTAGGATGGGGGAGGGGCACAGATACGCAGTATTTT
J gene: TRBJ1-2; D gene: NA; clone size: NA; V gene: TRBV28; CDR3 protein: CASTALNQGIYGYTF; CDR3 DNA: TGTGCCAGCACCGCCCTAAACCAGGGTATCTATGGCTACACCTTC
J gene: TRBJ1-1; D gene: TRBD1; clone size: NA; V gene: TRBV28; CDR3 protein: CASRTGERNTEAFF; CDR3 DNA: TGTGCCAGCAGGACAGGGGAGAGGAACACTGAAGCTTTCTTT
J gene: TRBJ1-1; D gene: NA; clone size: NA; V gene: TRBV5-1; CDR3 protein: CASSLVAGTWTEAFF; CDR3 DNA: TGCGCCAGCAGCTTGGTCGCAGGGACTTGGACTGAAGCTTTCTTT
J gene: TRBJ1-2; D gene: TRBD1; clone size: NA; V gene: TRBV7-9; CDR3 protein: CASSRGDSNYGYTF; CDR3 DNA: TGTGCCAGCAGCCGGGGGGACAGTAACTATGGCTACACCTTC
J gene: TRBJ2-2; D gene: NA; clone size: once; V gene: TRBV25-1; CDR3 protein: CASSDPGGAGELFF; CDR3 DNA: TGTGCCAGCAGTGACCCCGGAGGGGCAGGGGAGCTGTTTTTT
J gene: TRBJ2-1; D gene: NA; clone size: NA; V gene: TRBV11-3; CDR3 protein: CASSFDWDSYNEQFF; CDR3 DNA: TGTGCCAGCAGCTTTGACTGGGACTCCTACAATGAGCAGTTCTTC
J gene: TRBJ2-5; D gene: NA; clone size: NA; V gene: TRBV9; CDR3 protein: CASSVTGWEEETQYF; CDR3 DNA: TGTGCCAGCAGCGTGACAGGGTGGGAGGAAGAGACCCAGTACTTC
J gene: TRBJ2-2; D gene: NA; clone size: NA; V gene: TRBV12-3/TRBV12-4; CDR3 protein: CASSFLVPGELFF; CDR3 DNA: TGTGCCAGCAGTTTTCTAGTACCCGGGGAGCTGTTTTTT
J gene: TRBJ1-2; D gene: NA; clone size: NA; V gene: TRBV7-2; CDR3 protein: CASSLSQEGGYTF; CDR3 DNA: TGTGCCAGCAGCTTATCTCAGGAAGGCGGCTACACCTTC
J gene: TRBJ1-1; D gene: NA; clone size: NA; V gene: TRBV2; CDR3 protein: CASSWTATNTEAFF; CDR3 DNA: TGTGCCAGCAGTTGGACAGCTACGAACACTGAAGCTTTCTTT
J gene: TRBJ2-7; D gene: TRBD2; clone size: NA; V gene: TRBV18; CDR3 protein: CASSPTSGSPYEQYF; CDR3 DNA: TGTGCCAGCTCACCGACTAGCGGGAGCCCCTACGAGCAGTACTTC
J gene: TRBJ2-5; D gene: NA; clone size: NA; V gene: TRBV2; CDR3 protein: CASRGSGGWTQYF; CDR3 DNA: TGTGCCAGCAGGGGTTCTGGAGGATGGACCCAGTACTTC
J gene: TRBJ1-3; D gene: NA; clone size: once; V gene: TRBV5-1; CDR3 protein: CASSLTTVSGNTIYF; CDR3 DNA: TGCGCCAGCAGCTTAACTACGGTCTCTGGAAACACCATATATTTT
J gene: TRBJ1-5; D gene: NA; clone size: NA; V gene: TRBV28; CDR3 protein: CASSLRTGSGNQPQHF; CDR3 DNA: TGTGCCAGCAGTCTGCGTACAGGGAGCGGCAATCAGCCCCAGCATTTT
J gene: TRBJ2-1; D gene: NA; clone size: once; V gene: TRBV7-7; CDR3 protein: CASSLAPGSYNEQFF; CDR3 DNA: TGTGCCAGCAGCTTAGCGCCCGGGAGCTACAATGAGCAGTTCTTC
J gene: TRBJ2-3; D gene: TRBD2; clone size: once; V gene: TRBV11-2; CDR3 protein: CASSQTSGGTDTQYF; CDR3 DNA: TGTGCCAGCAGTCAAACTAGCGGGGGCACAGATACGCAGTATTTT
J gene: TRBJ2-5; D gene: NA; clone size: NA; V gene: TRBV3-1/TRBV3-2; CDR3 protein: CASSQDPGYEETQYF; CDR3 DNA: TGTGCCAGCAGCCAAGATCCGGGCTACGAAGAGACCCAGTACTTC
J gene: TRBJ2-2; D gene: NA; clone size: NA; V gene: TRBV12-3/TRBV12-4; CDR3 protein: CASSRLSGELFF; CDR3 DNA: TGTGCCAGCAGCCGACTCTCCGGGGAGCTGTTTTTT
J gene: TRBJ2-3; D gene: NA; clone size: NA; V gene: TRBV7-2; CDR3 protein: CASSLGERDTQYF; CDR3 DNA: TGTGCCAGCAGCCTTGGGGAACGAGATACGCAGTATTTT
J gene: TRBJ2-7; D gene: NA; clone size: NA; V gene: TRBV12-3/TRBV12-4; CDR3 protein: CASARASYEQYF; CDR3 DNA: TGTGCCAGTGCAAGGGCCTCCTACGAGCAGTACTTC
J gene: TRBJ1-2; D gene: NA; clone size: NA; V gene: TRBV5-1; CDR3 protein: CASSRESNYGYTF; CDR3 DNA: TGCGCCAGCAGTAGGGAATCAAACTATGGCTACACCTTC
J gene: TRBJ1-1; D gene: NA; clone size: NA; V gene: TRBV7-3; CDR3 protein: CASSKEGTEAFF; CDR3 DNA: TGTGCCAGCAGCAAGGAGGGCACTGAAGCTTTCTTT
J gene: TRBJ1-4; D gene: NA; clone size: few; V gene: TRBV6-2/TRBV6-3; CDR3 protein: CASSYGGTNGEKLFF; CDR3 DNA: TGTGCCAGCAGTTACGGTGGGACAAACGGGGAAAAACTGTTTTTT
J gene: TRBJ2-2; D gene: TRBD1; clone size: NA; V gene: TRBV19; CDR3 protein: CASSPTGGVTGELFF; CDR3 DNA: TGTGCCAGTAGTCCGACAGGGGGAGTCACCGGGGAGCTGTTTTTT
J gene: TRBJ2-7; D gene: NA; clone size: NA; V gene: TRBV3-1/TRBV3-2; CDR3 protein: CASSQDIRTDSYEQYF; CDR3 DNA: TGTGCCAGCAGCCAAGATATAAGGACTGACTCCTACGAGCAGTACTTC
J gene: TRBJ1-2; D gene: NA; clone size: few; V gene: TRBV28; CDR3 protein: CASLHGGNNYGYTF; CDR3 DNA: TGTGCCAGCTTACACGGGGGCAATAACTATGGCTACACCTTC
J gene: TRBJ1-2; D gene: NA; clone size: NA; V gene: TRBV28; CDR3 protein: CASSRADRAMLSYTF; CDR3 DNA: TGTGCCAGCAGTAGGGCCGACAGAGCTATGTTAAGCTACACCTTC
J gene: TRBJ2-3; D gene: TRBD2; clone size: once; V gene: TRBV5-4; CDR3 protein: CASSLRTSGFTDTQYF; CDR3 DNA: TGTGCCAGCAGCTTACGGACTAGCGGGTTCACAGATACGCAGTATTTT
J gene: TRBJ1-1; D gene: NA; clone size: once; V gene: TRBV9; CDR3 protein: CASSVFLSTEAFF; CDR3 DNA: TGTGCCAGCAGCGTTTTCCTTAGCACTGAAGCTTTCTTT
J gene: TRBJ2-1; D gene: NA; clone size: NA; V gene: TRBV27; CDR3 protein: CASSRGIRYNEQFF; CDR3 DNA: TGTGCCAGCAGTAGGGGGATACGCTACAATGAGCAGTTCTTC
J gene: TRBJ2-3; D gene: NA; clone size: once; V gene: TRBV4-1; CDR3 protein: CASSQDSVMTSTDTQYF; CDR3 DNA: TGCGCCAGCAGCCAAGATTCGGTAATGACAAGCACAGATACGCAGTATTTT
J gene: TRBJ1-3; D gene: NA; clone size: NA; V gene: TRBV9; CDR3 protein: CASSGQPLSGNTIYF; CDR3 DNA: TGTGCCAGCAGCGGTCAACCGCTCTCTGGAAACACCATATATTTT